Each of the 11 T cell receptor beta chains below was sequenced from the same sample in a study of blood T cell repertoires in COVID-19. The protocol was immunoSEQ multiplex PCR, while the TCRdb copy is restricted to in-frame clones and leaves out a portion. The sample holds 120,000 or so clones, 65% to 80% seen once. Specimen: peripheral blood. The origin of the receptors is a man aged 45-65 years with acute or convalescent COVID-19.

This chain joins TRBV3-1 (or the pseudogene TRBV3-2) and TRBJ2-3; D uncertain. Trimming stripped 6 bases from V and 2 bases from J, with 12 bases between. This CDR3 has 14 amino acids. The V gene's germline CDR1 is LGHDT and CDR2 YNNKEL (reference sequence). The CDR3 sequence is CASRNRGTTDTQYF. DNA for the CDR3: TGTGCCAGCAGAAACCGAGGTACCACAGATACGCAGTATTTT.

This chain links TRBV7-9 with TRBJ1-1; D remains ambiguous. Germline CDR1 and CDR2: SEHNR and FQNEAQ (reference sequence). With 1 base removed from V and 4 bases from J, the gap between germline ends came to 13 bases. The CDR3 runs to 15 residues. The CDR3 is CASSLVSEGSTEAFF. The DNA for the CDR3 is TGTGCCAGCAGCTTAGTCAGTGAGGGATCCACTGAAGCTTTCTTT.

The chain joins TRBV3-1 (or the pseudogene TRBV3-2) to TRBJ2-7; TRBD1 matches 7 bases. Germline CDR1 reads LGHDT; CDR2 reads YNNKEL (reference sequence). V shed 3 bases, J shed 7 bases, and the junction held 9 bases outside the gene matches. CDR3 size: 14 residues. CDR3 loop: CASSHRGGYEEQYF. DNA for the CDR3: TGTGCCAGCAGCCACCGAGGGGGCTATGAAGAGCAGTACTTC.

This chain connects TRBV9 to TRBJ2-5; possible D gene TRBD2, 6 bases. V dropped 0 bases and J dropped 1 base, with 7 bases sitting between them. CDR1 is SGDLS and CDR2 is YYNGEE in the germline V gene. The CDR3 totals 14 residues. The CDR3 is CASSVGGGQETQYF. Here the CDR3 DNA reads TGTGCCAGCAGCGTAGGGGGAGGCCAAGAGACCCAGTACTTC.

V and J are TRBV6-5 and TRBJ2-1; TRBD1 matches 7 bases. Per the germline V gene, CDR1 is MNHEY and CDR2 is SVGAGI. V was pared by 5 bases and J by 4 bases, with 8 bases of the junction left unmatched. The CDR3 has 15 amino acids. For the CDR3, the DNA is TGTGCCAGCAGTCTTTCGGGACAGAATTACAATGAGCAGTTCTTC. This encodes CASSLSGQNYNEQFF.

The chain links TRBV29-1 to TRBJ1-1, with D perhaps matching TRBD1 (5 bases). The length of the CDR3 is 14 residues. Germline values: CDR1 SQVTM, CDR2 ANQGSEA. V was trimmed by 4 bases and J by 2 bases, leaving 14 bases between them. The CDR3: CSVAFARVNTEAFF. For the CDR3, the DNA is TGCAGCGTTGCGTTTGCCAGGGTTAACACTGAAGCTTTCTTT.

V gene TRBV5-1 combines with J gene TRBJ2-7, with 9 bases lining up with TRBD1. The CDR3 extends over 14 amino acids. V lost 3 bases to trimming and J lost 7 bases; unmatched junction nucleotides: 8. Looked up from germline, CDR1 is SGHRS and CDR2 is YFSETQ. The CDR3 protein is CASSSMGQGQEQYF. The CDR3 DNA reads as TGCGCCAGCAGCTCCATGGGACAGGGTCAAGAGCAGTACTTC.

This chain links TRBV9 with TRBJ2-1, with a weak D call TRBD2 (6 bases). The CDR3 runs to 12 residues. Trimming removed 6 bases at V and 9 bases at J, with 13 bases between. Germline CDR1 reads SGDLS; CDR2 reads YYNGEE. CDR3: CASKEGDGEQFF. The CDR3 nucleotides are TGTGCCAGCAAGGAGGGAGACGGTGAGCAGTTCTTC.

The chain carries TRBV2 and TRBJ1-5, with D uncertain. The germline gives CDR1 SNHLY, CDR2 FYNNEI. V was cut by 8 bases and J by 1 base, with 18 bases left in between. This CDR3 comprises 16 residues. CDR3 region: CASSSRPTQSNQPQHF. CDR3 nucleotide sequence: TGTGCCAGCTCCTCTAGACCGACCCAAAGCAATCAGCCCCAGCATTTT.

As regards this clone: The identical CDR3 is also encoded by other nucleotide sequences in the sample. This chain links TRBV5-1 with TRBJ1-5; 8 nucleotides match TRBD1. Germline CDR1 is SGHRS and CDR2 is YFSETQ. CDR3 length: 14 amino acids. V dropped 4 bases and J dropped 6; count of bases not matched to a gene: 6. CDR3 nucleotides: TGCGCCAGCAGCCTAGGACAGGGCGGTCAGCCCCAGCATTTT. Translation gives CASSLGQGGQPQHF.

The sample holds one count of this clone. The CDR3 sequence is CASSMTGRTEAFF. In DNA form, the CDR3 reads TGTGCCAGTAGTATGACAGGGCGAACTGAAGCTTTCTTT. The rearrangement uses TRBV19 and TRBJ1-1, with 7 nucleotides matching TRBD1. The V segment lost 3 bases and the J segment 5 bases; nucleotides outside the gene matches: 3. The CDR3 sequence is 13 residues long. Germline lookup yields CDR1 LNHDA and CDR2 SQIVND (reference sequence).